This T cell receptor (beta chain) was found in a study of beta chain features in type 1 diabetes. Study background: In all, around 110,000,000 sorted cells from all samples were analyzed.

Since all of the isolated RNA was reverse transcribed, expressed TCRB transcripts were what got sequenced. Sequencing was performed with immunoSEQ multiplex PCR; in TCRdb, only in-frame clones are kept and a portion is missing. The sample records 500,000 to 700,000 clones, around 15% being singletons. Blood was drawn once from each donor into heparinised tubes. The draws averaged about 0.11 L. Using CD45RO/CCR7/CD25/CD127/CD95/CD27, CD4+ naive, central memory, regulatory and stem cell-like memory cells were sorted. Study results and limitations: In type 1 diabetes patients, VDJ junctions had fewer insertions; deletions at these junctions were more frequent.

This clone occurred a few times. Antigen: not known. The sample holds other DNA sequences that translate to the same CDR3. Germline V CDR1 and CDR2: GTSNPN, SVGIG (reference sequence). The CDR3 consists of 15 residues. V was cut by 3 bases and J by 5 bases, with 19 bases left in between. The chain carries TRBV30 and TRBJ2-5; either TRBD1 or TRBD2 may fit D (6 bases each). Sequencing used naive CD4+ T cells from blood. This TCR came from a man aged 18 to 29 in good health. This chain's CDR3 is CAWRRGRGPRETQYF. The CDR3, as DNA: TGTGCCTGGAGGAGGGGTCGGGGGCCTAGGGAGACCCAGTACTTC.